These 4 T cell receptor beta chains originate from one sample sequenced in a study of blood T cells in healthy people across ages. The authors ran a second PCR of 7 to 11 cycles using a sample-barcoded 5' primer and a J-beta primer mix. MiXCR, applied by TCRdb to the 5' RACE reads, yields one record per CDR3 protein. The sample includes about 720,000 distinct CDR3 sequences, about 24% of them seen just once. The specimen was blood. These TCRs come from a man between 65 and 85 years old in good health.

This clonotype showed up just a few times. This may be a read error: a much more frequent sequence differs by one nucleotide. The rearrangement links TRBV6-5 to TRBJ1-1; 8 nucleotides agree with TRBD1. V shed 5 bases and J 2 bases; nucleotides not matched to a gene: 4. The CDR3 loop spans 14 amino acids. Germline V CDR1 and CDR2: MNHEY, SVGAGI. The CDR3 sequence: CASSPTGANTEAFF. The CDR3 DNA is TGTGCCAGCAGTCCGACAGGGGCCAACACTGAAGCTTTCTTT.

The chain is built from TRBV12-3 or TRBV12-4 and TRBJ1-2; no clear D gene. Trimming took off 4 bases at V and 3 bases at J, with 21 bases between the two ends. The CDR3 length is 17 residues. Written as DNA, the CDR3 is TGTGCCAGCAGTTCAATTCCCCGCCGGGGAGGGCACTATGGCTACACCTTC. Protein: CASSSIPRRGGHYGYTF.

This clonotype was picked up many times. The V call is TRBV10-3, the J call TRBJ2-7, with 7 bases identical to TRBD1. The CDR3 spans 15 residues. Trimming cost V 0 bases and J 3 bases; bases outside gene matches: 5. Germline V gene lookup returns CDR1 ENHRY and CDR2 SYGVKD. The CDR3 DNA is TGTGCCATCAGTGAGTCGGAGGCAGGGGGCTACGAGCAGTACTTC. Translated: CAISESEAGGYEQYF.

This clonotype was seen more than once but under ten times. The V gene is TRBV7-3, the J gene TRBJ2-3; weak D call: TRBD2 (6 bases). The length of the CDR3 is 15 residues. Germline values: CDR1 SGHTA, CDR2 FQGTGA. Between the trimmed V and J ends, which lost 4 bases and 3 bases, there was a span of 14 bases. The CDR3 DNA sequence: TGTGCCAGCAGCTGGCTACCGACTAGTACAGATACGCAGTATTTT. Translation: CASSWLPTSTDTQYF. The full variable domain, completed using reference TRBV7-3 and TRBJ2-3, is GAGVSQTPSNKVTEKGKYVELRCDPISGHTALYWYRQSLGQGPEFLIYFQGTGAADDSGLPNDRFFAVRPEGSVSTLKIQRTERGDSAVYLCASSWLPTSTDTQYFGPGTRLTVL.